This section outlines one TCR beta chain sequence together with its context. Its antigen is unidentified. This entry comes from a study of beta chain features in type 1 diabetes. The study, taken as a whole, reports: All four CD4+ subsets of Type 1 diabetes patients contained TCRB CDR3s that were moderately but significantly shorter.

The authors obtained over 95% purity in all sorted populations. cDNA synthesis used the whole RNA isolate, giving expressed TCRB sequences. An average of around 3.9 million reads was obtained for naive, central memory and regulatory T cell samples. Assay: immunoSEQ multiplex PCR; the TCRdb copy retains only in-frame clones and omits some. In the table there are more than 300,000 clones, roughly 12% of which are singletons. The specimen was naive CD4+ T cells from blood. This receptor was identified in a man younger than 35 in good health.

The CDR3 nucleotides read TGTGCCAGCAGCGGAGGGACCTACCAAGAGACCCAGTACTTC. This translates into CASSGGTYQETQYF. The chain links TRBV5-4 to TRBJ2-5; possibly TRBD2 for D (6 bases). Germline CDR1 reads SGHNT; CDR2 reads YYREEE (reference sequence). The CDR3 extends over 14 amino acids. V shed 4 bases and J shed 0 bases, with 10 bases lying between them.